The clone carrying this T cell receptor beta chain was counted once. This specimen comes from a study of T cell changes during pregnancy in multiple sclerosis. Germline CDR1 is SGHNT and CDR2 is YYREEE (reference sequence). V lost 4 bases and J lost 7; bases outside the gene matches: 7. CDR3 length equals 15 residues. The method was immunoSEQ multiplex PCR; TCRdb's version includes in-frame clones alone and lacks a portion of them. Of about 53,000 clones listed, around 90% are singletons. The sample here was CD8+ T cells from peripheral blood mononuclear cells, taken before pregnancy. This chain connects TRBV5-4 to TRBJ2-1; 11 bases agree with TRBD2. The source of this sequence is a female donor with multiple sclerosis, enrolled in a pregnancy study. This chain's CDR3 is CASSLSGGARNEQFF. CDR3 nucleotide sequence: TGTGCCAGCAGCCTTAGCGGGGGGGCCCGAAATGAGCAGTTCTTC.